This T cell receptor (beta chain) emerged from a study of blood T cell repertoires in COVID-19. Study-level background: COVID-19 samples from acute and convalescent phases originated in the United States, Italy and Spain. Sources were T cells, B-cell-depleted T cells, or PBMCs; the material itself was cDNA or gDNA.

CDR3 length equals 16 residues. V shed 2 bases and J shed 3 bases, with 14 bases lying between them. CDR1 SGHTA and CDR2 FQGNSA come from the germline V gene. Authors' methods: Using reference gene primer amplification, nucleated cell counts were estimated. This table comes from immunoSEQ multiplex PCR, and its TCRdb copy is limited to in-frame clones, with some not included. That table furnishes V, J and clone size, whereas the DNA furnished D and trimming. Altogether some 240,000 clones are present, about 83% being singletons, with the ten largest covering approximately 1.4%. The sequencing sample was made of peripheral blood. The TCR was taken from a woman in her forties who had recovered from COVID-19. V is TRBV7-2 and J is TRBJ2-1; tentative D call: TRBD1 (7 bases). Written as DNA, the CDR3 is TGTGCCAGCAGCTTAATGGGCCAGGGGGGCTACAATGAGCAGTTCTTC. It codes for CASSLMGQGGYNEQFF.